This T cell receptor (beta chain) emerged from a study of T-cell memory formation after mild COVID-19 (dated by TCRdb to about 2021). Some background on the complete study: TCR sequence clusters from the two donors were largely donor specific. Longitudinal TCRalpha and TCRbeta repertoire sequencing tracked T-cell clones expanding and contracting after mild COVID-19 in a couple of donors. The cohort comprised two young, previously healthy adult volunteers, one female and one male. The paper as a whole reports these results and caveats: Clones contracting from day 15 to 85 had balanced CD4/CD8 phenotypes, while a second wave expanding from day 15 to 37 was biased towards CD4+. Contracting CD4+ clones were found mainly in CM and EM memory subsets, while CD8+ clones were enriched in EMRA. Some responding clones were detected in pre-infection memory, which suggested that pre-existing cross-reactive memory T cells had joined the SARS-CoV-2 response. Only a couple of mild cases were covered by the study, and larger cohorts that include severe cases with pre-infection samples were considered necessary. SARS-CoV-2 specificity of the second-wave clones peaking on day 37 was not confirmed.

The CDR3, cysteine through phenylalanine, is 12 amino acids long. CDR3 DNA is the only sequence kept; it has 36 bases, read in frame from the first base. The germline V gene supplies CDR1 MNHEY and CDR2 SVGAGI. V is clipped by 11 bases and J by 7 bases, and the sequence between their germline boundaries is 17 bases long. To note about this clonotype: This clone's antigen is unknown. Base quality data are lacking; no much larger clone is found one base away.

PBMCs were isolated by Ficoll-Paque density gradient centrifugation. The data were produced on an Illumina NovaSeq 6000. TCRalpha and TCRbeta cDNA libraries were constructed by 5'RACE with constant-segment primers, with sample barcodes and unique molecular identifiers being introduced. RNA was extracted from every sample with Trizol reagent. Libraries were amplified in two PCR steps, with a second sample barcode and Illumina TruSeq adapters added in the second step. The libraries were sequenced on an Illumina NovaSeq using 2 x 150 bp paired-end reads. The original methods were these. Reads were demultiplexed and collapsed into UMI-guided consensus sequences with migec v1.2.7. Using mixcr v2.1.11, the UMI consensuses were aligned to TRA and TRB V and J templates and assembled into clonotypes. A clonotype was counted as expanded or contracted only when both edgeR and NoisET called the clonotype significant, with the noise models trained on biological replicates. For edgeR calls, a false discovery rate-adjusted p below 0.01 and a log2 fold-change threshold of 1 were applied. As an exploratory analysis of dynamics, max-normalized trajectories of the 1000 most abundant clonotypes were examined with PCA combined with hierarchical clustering. The CD4 or CD8 phenotype of responding clones was assigned using the separately sequenced CD4+ and CD8+ repertoires. TCRdb took the public reads, trimmed them with fastp at Q25, ran MiXCR for clone calling and kept in-frame beta chains. For every CDR3 protein sequence, its rows merge into one entry that carries the most common genes and DNA. It is TCRdb's table, rather than the study itself, that gives the V and J calls and clone size. This sample is represented by approximately 400,000 distinct CDR3 sequences; around 17% of them were singletons. The ten largest clones represent about 22% of the sample.

Recombination connected TRBV6-5 to TRBJ1-1; no D gene is confidently identified. The source is a man younger than 35 who had mild COVID-19 (a few samples of this study predate the infection). The sample titles of this study are shuffled in the database, so cell type and time point are left out; the donor was told from shared clones. Specimen: PBMCs or a T cell subset sorted from them (not recorded which). CDR3 sequence: CADRRLWVEAFF. DNA sequence: TGTGCCGACCGTCGGCTATGGGTTGAAGCTTTCTTT.